This TCR beta chain originates from a study of beta chain features in type 1 diabetes. Concerning this clone: No antigen is known for it.

Study-level findings and limits: Researchers report that Type 1 diabetes patients had moderately but significantly shorter TCRB CDR3s across all four CD4+ subsets. A cDNA-based sequencing approach could over-represent cells with high TCR expression.

The investigators reverse transcribed all of the isolated RNA, so they sequenced expressed TCRB transcripts. Profiling relied on immunoSEQ multiplex PCR, and the TCRdb table lists in-frame clones only, not all of them. Of 350,000 or so clones in the sample, about 20% were seen once. The ends lost 4 bases at V and 5 bases at J; junction bases unmatched: 3. CDR1 and CDR2 from the germline V gene are KGHSH and LQKENI. The CDR3 runs 13 residues. Sequencing used naive CD4+ T cells from blood. The TCR comes from a woman aged 18-29 years in good health. The J gene is TRBJ2-7, the V gene TRBV18; 9 bases match TRBD1. The CDR3 nucleotides are TGTGCCAGCTCACTGACAGGGGGGAACGAGCAGTACTTC. The encoded protein is CASSLTGGNEQYF.